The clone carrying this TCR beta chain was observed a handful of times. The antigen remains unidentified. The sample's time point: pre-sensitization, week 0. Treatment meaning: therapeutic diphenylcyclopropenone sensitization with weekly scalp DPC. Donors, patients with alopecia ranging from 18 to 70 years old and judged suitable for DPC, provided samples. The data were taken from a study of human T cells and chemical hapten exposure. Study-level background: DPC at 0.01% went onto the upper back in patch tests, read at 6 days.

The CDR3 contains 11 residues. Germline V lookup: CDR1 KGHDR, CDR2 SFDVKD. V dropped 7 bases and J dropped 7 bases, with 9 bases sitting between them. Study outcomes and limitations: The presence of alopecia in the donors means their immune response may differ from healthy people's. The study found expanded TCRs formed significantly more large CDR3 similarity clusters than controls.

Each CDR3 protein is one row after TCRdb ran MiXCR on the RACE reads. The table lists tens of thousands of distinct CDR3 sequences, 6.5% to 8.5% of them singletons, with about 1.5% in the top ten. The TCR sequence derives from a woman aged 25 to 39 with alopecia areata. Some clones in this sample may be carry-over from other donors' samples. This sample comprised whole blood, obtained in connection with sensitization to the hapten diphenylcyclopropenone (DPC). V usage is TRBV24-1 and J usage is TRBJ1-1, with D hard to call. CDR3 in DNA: TGTGCCACCAGCTCTCCGTATGAAGCTTTCTTT. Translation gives CATSSPYEAFF.